The source of this T cell receptor (beta chain) is a study of CD8+ T cells in alopecia areata. In germline, CDR1 is SNHLY, CDR2 FYNNEI. Trimming took 6 bases from V and 3 from J; bases not matched to a gene: 3. The CDR3 is 13 residues long. Whole-study results and caveats: Tofacitinib delivered significant drops in scalp clonality and in expanded CD8+ clones among the top 100. With patients, TCR sharing proved less clear than in mice, a difference possibly related to HLA.

Extracted RNA was reverse transcribed into cDNA, the sequencing template. Data came from immunoSEQ multiplex PCR; TCRdb stores just in-frame clones and leaves some out. The sample has 150,000 to 200,000 clones; less than 70% are singletons. Treatment denoted: oral pan-JAK inhibitor, 5-10 mg twice daily. Lesional scalp punch biopsies and peripheral blood came from alopecia areata patients. PBMCs, the starting material, were the source of sorted CD4+ and CD8+ T cells. Details on this clone: Its antigen is still unknown.

The chain uses TRBV2 and TRBJ2-3; TRBD1 matches 7 bases. This material consisted of CD4+ T cells sorted from blood, taken around week 50, from a patient treated with tofacitinib. The receptor was isolated from a human donor with alopecia areata. The CDR3 DNA sequence: TGTGCCAGCAGGAGGGGGCAGACAGATACGCAGTATTTT. Its protein product is CASRRGQTDTQYF.